A selection of T cell receptor beta chains follows, all from one sample in a study of T cell repertoires in cytomegalovirus infection. One entry per CDR3 protein results from TCRdb running MiXCR on the reads. The repertoire holds about 260,000 distinct CDR3 sequences, with approximately 9% as singletons. Sequencing was carried out using PBMCs. These receptors came from a human donor in good health (CMV status not recorded). Some clones in this sample may be carry-over from other donors' samples. Each CDR3 is given with its conserved first and last residue. A D gene is named only where the DNA matches it firmly. Size values are once, few and many counts, or a class for expanded clones, and some rows have none.

abundance: many
j_gene: TRBJ2-2
v_gene: TRBV7-2
d_gene: TRBD2
CDR3aa: CASSLVSLAGVAGELFF
CDR3nt: TGTGCCAGCAGCTTAGTTAGTCTAGCGGGAGTCGCCGGGGAGCTGTTTTTT

abundance: .
j_gene: TRBJ2-1
v_gene: TRBV6-1
d_gene: .
CDR3aa: CASSGTWNEQFF
CDR3nt: TGTGCCAGCAGTGGGACTTGGAATGAGCAGTTCTTC

abundance: many
j_gene: TRBJ2-5
v_gene: TRBV12-3/TRBV12-4
d_gene: .
CDR3aa: CASSFGAAETQYF
CDR3nt: TGTGCCAGCAGTTTTGGCGCGGCGGAGACCCAGTACTTC

abundance: few
j_gene: TRBJ1-1
v_gene: TRBV5-1
d_gene: .
CDR3aa: CASSLGGPFTEAFF
CDR3nt: TGCGCCAGCAGCTTGGGAGGGCCCTTTACTGAAGCTTTCTTT

abundance: many
j_gene: TRBJ2-5
v_gene: TRBV5-1
d_gene: TRBD2
CDR3aa: CASRRSGGETQYF
CDR3nt: TGCGCCAGCAGACGCTCGGGGGGAGAGACCCAGTACTTC

abundance: .
j_gene: TRBJ2-5
v_gene: TRBV18
d_gene: TRBD2
CDR3aa: CASSLRLAGGETQYF
CDR3nt: TGTGCCAGCTCACTCCGGCTAGCGGGAGGAGAGACCCAGTACTTC

abundance: many
j_gene: TRBJ2-2
v_gene: TRBV6-6
d_gene: TRBD2
CDR3aa: CASSYSRAGGPTGELFF
CDR3nt: TGTGCCAGCAGTTACTCGAGAGCGGGGGGGCCGACCGGGGAGCTGTTTTTT

abundance: many
j_gene: TRBJ2-1
v_gene: TRBV10-3
d_gene: TRBD2
CDR3aa: CAISESIVLAGGGNEQFF
CDR3nt: TGTGCCATCAGTGAGTCGATTGTACTAGCGGGAGGGGGAAATGAGCAGTTCTTC

abundance: many
j_gene: TRBJ2-1
v_gene: TRBV7-6
d_gene: .
CDR3aa: CASSLAGGGTPNNEQFF
CDR3nt: TGTGCCAGCAGCTTAGCGGGGGGCGGCACCCCAAACAATGAGCAGTTCTTC

abundance: few
j_gene: TRBJ1-2
v_gene: TRBV7-9
d_gene: .
CDR3aa: CASSLVGAGLSGYTF
CDR3nt: TGTGCCAGCAGCTTAGTAGGGGCAGGGCTCTCTGGCTACACCTTC

abundance: many
j_gene: TRBJ2-3
v_gene: TRBV9
d_gene: TRBD2
CDR3aa: CASSTYSGRGTDTQYF
CDR3nt: TGTGCCAGCAGCACCTATAGCGGGAGGGGCACAGATACGCAGTATTTT

abundance: few
j_gene: TRBJ2-3
v_gene: TRBV27
d_gene: .
CDR3aa: CASSPMSASRADTQYF
CDR3nt: TGTGCCAGCAGTCCAATGTCCGCTTCGAGGGCAGATACGCAGTATTTT

abundance: many
j_gene: TRBJ1-1
v_gene: TRBV18
d_gene: TRBD1
CDR3aa: CASSPPGTGDKAFF
CDR3nt: TGTGCCAGCTCACCTCCCGGGACAGGGGACAAAGCTTTCTTT

abundance: .
j_gene: TRBJ2-1
v_gene: TRBV6-5
d_gene: .
CDR3aa: CASSPTPSSGLINEQFF
CDR3nt: TGTGCCAGCTCCCCCACCCCTAGTAGCGGACTTATCAATGAGCAGTTCTTC

abundance: many
j_gene: TRBJ1-6
v_gene: TRBV6-2/TRBV6-3
d_gene: .
CDR3aa: CASSYSESSPLHF
CDR3nt: TGTGCCAGCAGTTACTCCGAGAGTTCACCCCTCCACTTT

abundance: many
j_gene: TRBJ2-7
v_gene: TRBV6-2/TRBV6-3
d_gene: TRBD2
CDR3aa: CASSGLGRGKYEQYF
CDR3nt: TGTGCCAGCAGTGGCCTTGGGCGGGGGAAATACGAGCAGTACTTC

abundance: few
j_gene: TRBJ2-3
v_gene: TRBV30
d_gene: TRBD2
CDR3aa: CAWEPGGPGADTQYF
CDR3nt: TGTGCCTGGGAACCGGGAGGGCCGGGCGCAGATACGCAGTATTTT

abundance: many
j_gene: TRBJ1-1
v_gene: TRBV7-2
d_gene: .
CDR3aa: CASSLGKDTEAFF
CDR3nt: TGTGCCAGCAGCTTAGGGAAGGACACTGAAGCTTTCTTT

abundance: many
j_gene: TRBJ2-4
v_gene: TRBV7-2
d_gene: .
CDR3aa: CASSPRSGENIQYF
CDR3nt: TGTGCCAGCAGCCCCAGATCCGGGGAAAACATTCAGTACTTC

abundance: many
j_gene: TRBJ1-5
v_gene: TRBV7-2
d_gene: TRBD1
CDR3aa: CASSLRDRGKPQHF
CDR3nt: TGTGCCAGCAGCTTGCGGGACAGGGGAAAGCCCCAGCATTTT

abundance: many
j_gene: TRBJ2-7
v_gene: TRBV12-3/TRBV12-4
d_gene: TRBD1
CDR3aa: CASRTGGTGPYEQYF
CDR3nt: TGTGCCAGCCGAACCGGCGGGACAGGACCCTACGAGCAGTACTTC

abundance: .
j_gene: TRBJ2-7
v_gene: TRBV4-3
d_gene: TRBD1
CDR3aa: CASSRGTGRYEQYF
CDR3nt: TGCGCCAGCAGCCGAGGGACAGGGCGATACGAGCAGTACTTC

abundance: .
j_gene: TRBJ2-5
v_gene: TRBV29-1
d_gene: .
CDR3aa: CSVGQQETQYF
CDR3nt: TGCAGCGTTGGACAGCAAGAGACCCAGTACTTC

abundance: many
j_gene: TRBJ1-1
v_gene: TRBV7-2
d_gene: TRBD1
CDR3aa: CASSLKGASTEAFF
CDR3nt: TGTGCCAGCAGCTTAAAGGGGGCCAGCACTGAAGCTTTCTTT